These 21 T cell receptor beta chains were sequenced from one sample in a study of blood T cell repertoires in COVID-19. The table came from immunoSEQ multiplex PCR; TCRdb's copy has only in-frame clones and leaves some out. This sample has more than 35,000 clones, with approximately 85% found just once. Source material: peripheral blood. Every receptor here comes from a human donor in a cohort sampled during active COVID-19.

The V gene is TRBV7-6, the J gene TRBJ2-1; D unclear. CDR1 is SGHVS, CDR2 FNYEAQ, per germline. The CDR3 consists of 16 residues. Trimming pared 2 bases from V and 0 bases from J, leaving 11 bases between. CDR3 loop: CASSLTGSSSYNEQFF. DNA for the CDR3: TGTGCCAGCAGCTTAACGGGTTCAAGCTCCTACAATGAGCAGTTCTTC.

The chain joins TRBV30 to TRBJ1-3; TRBD1 agrees at 8 bases. With 0 bases clipped from V and 7 bases from J, the junction kept 2 bases outside the gene matches. Per germline, CDR1 GTSNPN and CDR2 SVGIG (reference sequence). The CDR3 covers 13 residues. This CDR3 reads CAWSVQGGNTIYF. CDR3 coding DNA: TGTGCCTGGAGTGTACAGGGGGGGAACACCATATATTTT.

V and J are TRBV25-1 and TRBJ2-7; TRBD2 matches 15 bases. This CDR3 has 15 residues. The J segment lost 5 bases and the V segment lost 4 bases, leaving 3 bases of the junction unmatched. The germline gives CDR1 MGHDK, CDR2 SYGVNS. CDR3 DNA sequence: TGTGCCAGCAGTGCAGGGACTAGCGGGAGGAACGAGCAGTACTTC. This sequence encodes CASSAGTSGRNEQYF.

A few counts support this clone. This rearrangement joins TRBV7-9 to TRBJ1-6; no firm D call. V lost 2 bases and J lost 14, with 10 bases in between. Germline V gene sequence: CDR1 SEHNR, CDR2 FQNEAQ (reference sequence). The CDR3 loop spans 12 amino acids. The CDR3 DNA reads TGTGCCAGCAGCTTAAATCATCTAACCCTCCACTTT. It yields the protein CASSLNHLTLHF.

This chain uses TRBV11-3 with TRBJ2-1; TRBD1 might be the D (6 bases). The germline CDR1 and CDR2 sequences are SGHNT and YENEEA. V was trimmed by 8 bases and J by 3 bases, leaving 14 bases between them. This CDR3 region has 14 residues. The CDR3 DNA is TGTGCCAGCTCTATAGGGGGAATCTACAATGAGCAGTTCTTC. Its protein product is CASSIGGIYNEQFF.

The chain is built from TRBV6-5 and TRBJ1-1; D gene uncertain. CDR1 and CDR2 from the germline V gene are MNHEY and SVGAGI. The CDR3 consists of 13 residues. The CDR3 nucleotides are TGTGTATCCGGGGAACACAGAACCACTGAAGCTTTCTTT. This codes for CVSGEHRTTEAFF.

V is TRBV20-1 and J is TRBJ1-6, with 8 nucleotides matching TRBD1. Germline V gene data show CDR1 as DFQATT and CDR2 as SNEGSKA (reference sequence). The CDR3 sequence is 17 residues long. With V trimmed by 3 bases and J by 0 bases, 7 bases remained unmatched. The CDR3 spells CSASRQGLSSYNSPLHF. The CDR3 DNA sequence: TGCAGTGCTAGTCGACAGGGGCTTAGCTCCTATAATTCACCCCTCCACTTT.

The chain combines TRBV7-8 with TRBJ2-3; TRBD2 matches 9 bases. Germline V lookup: CDR1 SGHVS, CDR2 FQNEAQ. V shed 5 bases and J 2 bases; nucleotides not matched to a gene: 11. This CDR3 spans 17 amino acids. CDR3 coding DNA: TGTGCCAGCAGCCGAGCGGGTAGCGGGGGCCCCACAGATACGCAGTATTTT. Translating gives CASSRAGSGGPTDTQYF.

The rearrangement uses TRBV2 and TRBJ2-5; the match to TRBD1 covers 7 bases. The length of the CDR3 is 14 residues. Germline CDR1 and CDR2: SNHLY and FYNNEI. V lost 6 bases and J lost 5; bases outside the gene matches: 9. CDR3 amino acids: CASRDRRSLETQYF. The CDR3 DNA is TGTGCCAGCAGGGACAGGAGGTCATTGGAGACCCAGTACTTC.

This CDR3 reads CASSDGYNQPQHF. The CDR3 DNA sequence: TGTGCCAGCAGCGACGGGTACAATCAGCCCCAGCATTTT. This chain connects TRBV6-5 to TRBJ1-5; D is undetermined. The CDR3 sequence is 13 residues long. Germline V gene lookup returns CDR1 MNHEY and CDR2 SVGAGI. The ends were cut back, 6 bases at V and 3 bases at J, with 9 bases in the middle.

This sequence joins TRBV11-2 and TRBJ1-4; maybe TRBD1 (6 bases). The CDR3 is 16 amino acids. The germline V gene has CDR1 SGHAT and CDR2 FQNNGV. The V end lost 4 bases, the J end lost 7 bases, and 19 bases lay between the germline ends. The CDR3 DNA follows: TGTGCCAGCAGCTCCCAATTCCCAGGGGCCGGTGAAAAACTGTTTTTT. As protein: CASSSQFPGAGEKLFF.

The chain recombines TRBV5-1 with TRBJ2-1, with 7 bases identical to TRBD1. The V segment lost 4 bases and the J segment 6 bases; nucleotides outside the gene matches: 10. The CDR3 runs to 15 residues. Germline CDR1 SGHRS, CDR2 YFSETQ. CDR3 region: CASSLGQVLGNEQFF. DNA for the CDR3: TGCGCCAGCAGCCTCGGACAGGTTTTGGGCAATGAGCAGTTCTTC.

The rearrangement links TRBV24-1 to TRBJ2-3; D is undetermined. The CDR3 covers 13 residues. Germline V gene lookup returns CDR1 KGHDR and CDR2 SFDVKD. V was clipped by 4 bases and J by 2 bases, with 6 bases between them. CDR3 DNA sequence: TGTGCCACCAGTGAGACTTACACAGATACGCAGTATTTT. Translating gives CATSETYTDTQYF.

The chain recombines TRBV12-5 with TRBJ2-1; D remains ambiguous. This CDR3 has 13 amino acids. Germline V CDR1 and CDR2: LGHNT, FRNRAP. Trimming removed 6 bases from V and 6 bases from J, with 12 bases in between. The CDR3 DNA reads TGTGCTAGTGGGCACCCGCGTGGCAATGAGCAGTTCTTC. It translates to CASGHPRGNEQFF.

The V gene is TRBV19, the J gene TRBJ2-7; 8 bases are a match to TRBD1. The germline V gene encodes CDR1 LNHDA and CDR2 SQIVND (reference sequence). The J segment lost 0 bases and the V segment lost 10 bases, leaving 5 bases of the junction unmatched. The CDR3 has 13 residues. The CDR3: CATRQGSSYEQYF. DNA of the CDR3: TGTGCCACCAGACAGGGGAGCTCCTACGAGCAGTACTTC.

The chain employs TRBV18 and TRBJ2-1, with 10 bases identical to TRBD1. V trimming: 5 bases; J trimming: 6 bases; junction bases outside the gene matches: 7. CDR1 KGHSH and CDR2 LQKENI come from the germline V gene. The CDR3 spans 15 residues. The CDR3 DNA is TGTGCCAGCTCATCGGGACAGGGGCTGGGCAATGAGCAGTTCTTC. It translates to CASSSGQGLGNEQFF.

The J gene is TRBJ1-4, the V gene TRBV3-1 (or the pseudogene TRBV3-2), with 10 bases that match TRBD1. V trimming: 4 bases; J trimming: 7 bases; junction bases outside the gene matches: 3. CDR1 and CDR2 from the germline V gene are LGHDT and YNNKEL (reference sequence). This CDR3 is built from 14 residues. The CDR3 DNA is TGTGCCAGCAGCCGGACAGGGGGAGTTGAAAAACTGTTTTTT. Translated: CASSRTGGVEKLFF.

The genes are TRBV13 and TRBJ1-1; D uncertain. CDR1 is PRHDT, CDR2 FYEKMQ, per germline (reference sequence). The CDR3 runs 13 residues. Trimming removed 3 bases from V and 8 bases from J, with 13 bases in between. The CDR3 DNA reads TGTGCCAGCAGCTTGGGCCCGGCTGGGGAAGCTTTCTTT. It is translated as CASSLGPAGEAFF.

This sequence joins TRBV5-1 and TRBJ2-1, with 11 bases matching TRBD2. Germline values: CDR1 SGHRS, CDR2 YFSETQ. J gave up 8 bases and V 0 bases, and 7 bases lay outside the gene matches. CDR3 size: 16 residues. CDR3 residues: CASSLAVAGGSDEQFF. The CDR3 DNA reads as TGCGCCAGCAGCTTGGCGGTAGCGGGAGGGTCAGATGAGCAGTTCTTC.

This chain links TRBV24-1 with TRBJ2-3; 13 bases fit TRBD2. V dropped 3 bases and J dropped 3; count of bases not matched to a gene: 2. The CDR3 contains 16 residues. Germline V gene lookup returns CDR1 KGHDR and CDR2 SFDVKD. CDR3 coding DNA: TGTGCCACCAGTGATGGGACTAGCGGGAAGACAGATACGCAGTATTTT. Translated, it gives CATSDGTSGKTDTQYF.

V usage is TRBV25-1 and J usage is TRBJ1-1; 7 positions match TRBD1. Germline V lookup: CDR1 MGHDK, CDR2 SYGVNS. With V trimmed by 4 bases and J by 8 bases, 10 bases remained unmatched. This CDR3 is built from 14 residues. The CDR3 DNA reads as TGTGCCAGCAGTGGAGGGGGACAGTTCCCCGAAGCTTTCTTT. As protein: CASSGGGQFPEAFF.